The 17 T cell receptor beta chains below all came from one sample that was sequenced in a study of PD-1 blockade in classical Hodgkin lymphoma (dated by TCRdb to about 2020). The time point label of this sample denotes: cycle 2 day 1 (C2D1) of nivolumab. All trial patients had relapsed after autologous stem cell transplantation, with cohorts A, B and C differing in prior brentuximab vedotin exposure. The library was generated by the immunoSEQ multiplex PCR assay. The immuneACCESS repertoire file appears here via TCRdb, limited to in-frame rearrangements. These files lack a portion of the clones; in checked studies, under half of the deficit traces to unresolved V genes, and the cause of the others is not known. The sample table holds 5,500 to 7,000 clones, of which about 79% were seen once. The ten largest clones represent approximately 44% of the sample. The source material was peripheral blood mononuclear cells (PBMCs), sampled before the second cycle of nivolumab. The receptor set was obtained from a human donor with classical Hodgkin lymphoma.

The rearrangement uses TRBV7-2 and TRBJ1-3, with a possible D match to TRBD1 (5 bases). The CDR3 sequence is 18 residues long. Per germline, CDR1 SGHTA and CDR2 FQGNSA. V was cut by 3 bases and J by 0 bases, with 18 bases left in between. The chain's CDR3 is CASSLGMGGVHSGNTIYF. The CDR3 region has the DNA TGTGCCAGCAGCTTGGGAATGGGGGGAGTTCACTCTGGAAACACCATATATTTT.

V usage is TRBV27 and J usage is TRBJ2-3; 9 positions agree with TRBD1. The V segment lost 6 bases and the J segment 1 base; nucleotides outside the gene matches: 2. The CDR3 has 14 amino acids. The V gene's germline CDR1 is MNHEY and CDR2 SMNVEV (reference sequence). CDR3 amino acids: CASSDRGGTDTQYF. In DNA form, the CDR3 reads TGTGCCAGCAGCGACAGGGGGGGCACAGATACGCAGTATTTT.

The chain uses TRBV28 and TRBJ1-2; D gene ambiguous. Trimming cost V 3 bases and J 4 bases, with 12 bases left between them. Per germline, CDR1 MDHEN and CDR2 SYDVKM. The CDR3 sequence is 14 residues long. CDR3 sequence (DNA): TGTGCCAGCAGTTTTAGGGCAGCGTCCTATGGCTACACCTTC. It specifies CASSFRAASYGYTF.

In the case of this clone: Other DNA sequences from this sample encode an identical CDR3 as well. CDR3 sequence reads: CASSLGGDTYEQYF. CDR3 DNA sequence: TGTGCCAGCAGCTTAGGAGGAGATACCTACGAGCAGTACTTC. This chain uses TRBV5-6 with TRBJ2-7, with D perhaps TRBD2 (5 bases). Trimming left V 2 bases short and J 2 bases short, with 11 bases between. CDR3 length: 14 amino acids. The germline V gene encodes CDR1 SGHDT and CDR2 YYEEEE.

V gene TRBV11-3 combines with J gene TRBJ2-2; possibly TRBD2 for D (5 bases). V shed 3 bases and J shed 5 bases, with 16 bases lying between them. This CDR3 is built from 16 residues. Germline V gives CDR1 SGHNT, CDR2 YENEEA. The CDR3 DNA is TGTGCCAGCAGCTTGGCCTCGAGGGCTGGGACCGGGGAGCTGTTTTTT. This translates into CASSLASRAGTGELFF.

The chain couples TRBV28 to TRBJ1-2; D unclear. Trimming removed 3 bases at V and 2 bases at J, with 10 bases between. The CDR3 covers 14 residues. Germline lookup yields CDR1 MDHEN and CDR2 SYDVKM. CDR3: CASSFGSPNYGYTF. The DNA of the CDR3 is TGTGCCAGCAGTTTTGGCTCCCCAAACTATGGCTACACCTTC.

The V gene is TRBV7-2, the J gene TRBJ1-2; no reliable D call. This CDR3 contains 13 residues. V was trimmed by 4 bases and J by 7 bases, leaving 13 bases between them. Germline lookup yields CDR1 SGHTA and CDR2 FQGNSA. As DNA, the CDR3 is TGTGCCAGCAGCTCCCTCTTGGCCCCTGGCTACACCTTC. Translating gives CASSSLLAPGYTF.

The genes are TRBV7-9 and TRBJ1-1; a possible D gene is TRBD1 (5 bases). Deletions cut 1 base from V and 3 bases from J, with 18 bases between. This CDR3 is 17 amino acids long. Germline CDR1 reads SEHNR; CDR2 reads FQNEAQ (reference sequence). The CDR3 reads CASSLGGARARYTEAFF. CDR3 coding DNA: TGTGCCAGCAGCTTAGGAGGGGCCCGCGCGAGATACACTGAAGCTTTCTTT.

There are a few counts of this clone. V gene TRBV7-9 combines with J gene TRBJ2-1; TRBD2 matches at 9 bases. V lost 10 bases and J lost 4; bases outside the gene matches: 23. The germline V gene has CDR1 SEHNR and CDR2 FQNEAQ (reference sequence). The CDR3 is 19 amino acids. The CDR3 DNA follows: TGTGCCACCTACCTAGGTGCGGGAGGGCCCCCTTCCCTGTACAATGAGCAGTTCTTC. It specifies CATYLGAGGPPSLYNEQFF.

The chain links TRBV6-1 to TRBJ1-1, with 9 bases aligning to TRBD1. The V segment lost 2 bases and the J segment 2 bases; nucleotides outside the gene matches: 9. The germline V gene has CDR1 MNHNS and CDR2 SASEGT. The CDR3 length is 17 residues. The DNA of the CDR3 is TGTGCCAGCAGTGAACGAACAGGGGGCCGGAGTAACACTGAAGCTTTCTTT. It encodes CASSERTGGRSNTEAFF.

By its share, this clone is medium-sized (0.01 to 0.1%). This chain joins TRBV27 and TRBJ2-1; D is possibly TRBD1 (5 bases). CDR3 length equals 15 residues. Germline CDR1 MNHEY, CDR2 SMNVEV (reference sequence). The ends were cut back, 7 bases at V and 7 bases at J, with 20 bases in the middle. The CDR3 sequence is CASTFGSPSGNEQFF. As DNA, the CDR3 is TGTGCCAGCACCTTCGGCTCTCCGTCAGGGAATGAGCAGTTCTTC.

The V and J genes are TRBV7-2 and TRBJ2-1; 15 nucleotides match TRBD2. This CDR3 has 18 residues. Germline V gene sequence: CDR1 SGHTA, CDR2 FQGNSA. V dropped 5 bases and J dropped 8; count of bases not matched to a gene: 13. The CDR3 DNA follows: TGTGCCAGCAGCCTAAATGGACTAGCGGGAGGGCCGATGGATGAGCAGTTCTTC. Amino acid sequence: CASSLNGLAGGPMDEQFF.

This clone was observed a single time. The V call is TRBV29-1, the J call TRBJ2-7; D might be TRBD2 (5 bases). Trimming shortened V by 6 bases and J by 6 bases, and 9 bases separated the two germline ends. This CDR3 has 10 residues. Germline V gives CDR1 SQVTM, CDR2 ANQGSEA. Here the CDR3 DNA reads TGCAGCGTAGGACTCGGCGAGCAGTACTTC. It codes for CSVGLGEQYF.

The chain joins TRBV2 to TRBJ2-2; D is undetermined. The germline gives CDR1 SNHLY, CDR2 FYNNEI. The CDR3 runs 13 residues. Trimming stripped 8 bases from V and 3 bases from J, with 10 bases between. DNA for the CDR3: TGTGCCAGCTGTCTAGATTACACCGGGGAGCTGTTTTTT. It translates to CASCLDYTGELFF. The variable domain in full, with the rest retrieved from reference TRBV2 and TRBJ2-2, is EPEVTQTPSHQVTQMGQEVILRCVPISNHLYFYWYRQILGQKVEFLVSFYNNEISEKSEIFDDQFSVERPDGSNFTLKIRSTKLEDSAMYFCASCLDYTGELFFGEGSRLTVL.

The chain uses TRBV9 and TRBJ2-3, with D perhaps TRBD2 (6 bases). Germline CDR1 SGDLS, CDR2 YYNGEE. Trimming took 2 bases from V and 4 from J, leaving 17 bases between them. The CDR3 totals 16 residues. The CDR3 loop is CASSVVTGEYADTQYF. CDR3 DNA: TGTGCCAGCAGCGTCGTGACGGGAGAGTATGCAGATACGCAGTATTTT. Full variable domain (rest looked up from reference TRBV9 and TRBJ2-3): DSGVTQTPKHLITATGQRVTLRCSPRSGDLSVYWYQQSLDQGLQFLIQYYNGEERAKGNILERFSAQQFPDLHSELNLSSLELGDSALYFCASSVVTGEYADTQYFGPGTRLTVL.

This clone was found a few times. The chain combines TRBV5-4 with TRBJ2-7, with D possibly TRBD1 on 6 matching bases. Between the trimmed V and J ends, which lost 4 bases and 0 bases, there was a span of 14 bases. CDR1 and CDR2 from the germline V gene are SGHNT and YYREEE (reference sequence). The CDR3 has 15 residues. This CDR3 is CASSRGHSLSYEQYF. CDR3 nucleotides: TGTGCCAGCAGCCGGGGACATTCACTCTCCTACGAGCAGTACTTC.

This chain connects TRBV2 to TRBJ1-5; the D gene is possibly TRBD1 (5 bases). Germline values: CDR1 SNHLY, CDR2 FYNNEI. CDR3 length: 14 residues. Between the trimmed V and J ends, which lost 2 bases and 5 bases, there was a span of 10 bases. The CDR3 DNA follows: TGTGCCAGCAGTGAACAGGGAACGGATCAGCCCCAGCATTTT. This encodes CASSEQGTDQPQHF.